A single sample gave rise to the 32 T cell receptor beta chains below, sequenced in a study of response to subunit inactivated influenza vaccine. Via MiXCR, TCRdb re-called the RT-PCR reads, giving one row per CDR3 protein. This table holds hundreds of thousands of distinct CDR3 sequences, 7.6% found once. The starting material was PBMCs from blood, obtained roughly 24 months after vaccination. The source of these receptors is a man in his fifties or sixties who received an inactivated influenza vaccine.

CDR3 loop: CAISDPLSGRLNEQFF. The CDR3 nucleotides read TGTGCCATCAGTGACCCCCTTAGCGGGAGATTGAATGAGCAGTTCTTC. V is TRBV10-3 and J is TRBJ2-1, with TRBD2 matching over 9 bases. The CDR3 is made up of 16 amino acids. Germline CDR1 and CDR2: ENHRY and SYGVKD. The V segment lost 3 bases and the J segment 7 bases; nucleotides outside the gene matches: 10.

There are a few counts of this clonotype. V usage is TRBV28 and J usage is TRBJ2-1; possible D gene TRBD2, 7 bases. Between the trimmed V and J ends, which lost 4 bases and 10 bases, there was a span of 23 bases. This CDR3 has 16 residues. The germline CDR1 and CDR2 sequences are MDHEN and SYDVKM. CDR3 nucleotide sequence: TGTGCCAGCAGTTACGAGACTAGCAGGGGAAGGGGGGAGCAGTTCTTC. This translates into CASSYETSRGRGEQFF. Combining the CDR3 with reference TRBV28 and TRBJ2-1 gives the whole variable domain DVKVTQSSRYLVKRTGEKVFLECVQDMDHENMFWYRQDPGLGLRLIYFSYDVKMKEKGDIPEGYSVSREKKERFSLILESASTNQTSMYLCASSYETSRGRGEQFFGPGTRLTVL.

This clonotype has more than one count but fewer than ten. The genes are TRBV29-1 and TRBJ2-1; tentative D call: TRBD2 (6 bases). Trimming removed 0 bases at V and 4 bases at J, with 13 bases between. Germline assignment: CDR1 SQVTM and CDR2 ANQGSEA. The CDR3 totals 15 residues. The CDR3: CSVEEPQRVYNEQFF. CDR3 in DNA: TGCAGCGTTGAAGAGCCTCAGCGGGTGTACAATGAGCAGTTCTTC.

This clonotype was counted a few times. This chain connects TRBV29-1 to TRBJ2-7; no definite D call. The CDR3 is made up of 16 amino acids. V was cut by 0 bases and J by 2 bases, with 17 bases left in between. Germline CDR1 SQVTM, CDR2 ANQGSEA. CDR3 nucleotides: TGCAGCGTTGAAGAGATGGGAAAAGGACGGCCCTACGAGCAGTACTTC. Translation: CSVEEMGKGRPYEQYF.

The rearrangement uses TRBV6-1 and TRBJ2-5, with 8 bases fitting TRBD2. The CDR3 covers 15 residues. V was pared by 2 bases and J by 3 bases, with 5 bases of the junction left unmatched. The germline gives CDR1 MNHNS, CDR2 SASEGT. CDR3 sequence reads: CASSEIGLAKETQYF. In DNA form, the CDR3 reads TGTGCCAGCAGTGAAATCGGACTAGCTAAAGAGACCCAGTACTTC.

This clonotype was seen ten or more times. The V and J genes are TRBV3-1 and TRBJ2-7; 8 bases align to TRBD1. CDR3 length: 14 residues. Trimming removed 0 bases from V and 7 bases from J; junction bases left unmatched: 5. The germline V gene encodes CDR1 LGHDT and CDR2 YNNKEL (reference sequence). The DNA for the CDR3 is TGTGCCAGCAGCCAAGATTCGGACAGGGCGGAGCAGTACTTC. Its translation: CASSQDSDRAEQYF.

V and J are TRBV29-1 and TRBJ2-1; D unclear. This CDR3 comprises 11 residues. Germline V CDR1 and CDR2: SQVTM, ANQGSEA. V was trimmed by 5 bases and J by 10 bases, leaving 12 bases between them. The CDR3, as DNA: TGCAGCGTTCGGCTCTGGGGAGAGCAGTTCTTC. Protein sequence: CSVRLWGEQFF.

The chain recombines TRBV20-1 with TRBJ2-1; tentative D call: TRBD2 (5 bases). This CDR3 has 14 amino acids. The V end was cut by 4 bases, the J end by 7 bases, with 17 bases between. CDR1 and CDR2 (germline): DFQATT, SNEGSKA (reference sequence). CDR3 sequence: CSANRPGRGNEQFF. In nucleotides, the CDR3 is TGCAGTGCTAATCGGCCGGGAAGAGGGAATGAGCAGTTCTTC.

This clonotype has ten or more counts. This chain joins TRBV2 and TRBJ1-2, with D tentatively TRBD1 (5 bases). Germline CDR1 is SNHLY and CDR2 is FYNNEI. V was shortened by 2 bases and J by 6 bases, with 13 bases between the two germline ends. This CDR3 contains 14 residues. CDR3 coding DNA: TGTGCCAGCAGTGAAAGGCAGGGCGGCAATGGCTACACCTTC. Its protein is CASSERQGGNGYTF.

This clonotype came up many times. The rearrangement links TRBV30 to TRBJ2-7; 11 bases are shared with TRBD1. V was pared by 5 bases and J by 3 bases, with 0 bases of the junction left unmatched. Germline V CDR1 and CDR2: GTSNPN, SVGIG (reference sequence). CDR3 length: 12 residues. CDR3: CAWGTGGYEQYF. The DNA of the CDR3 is TGTGCCTGGGGGACAGGGGGCTACGAGCAGTACTTC. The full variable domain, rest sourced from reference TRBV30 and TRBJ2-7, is SQTIHQWPATLVQPVGSPLSLECTVEGTSNPNLYWYRQAAGRGLQLLFYSVGIGQISSEVPQNLSASRPQDRQFILSSKKLLLSDSGFYLCAWGTGGYEQYFGPGTRLTVT.

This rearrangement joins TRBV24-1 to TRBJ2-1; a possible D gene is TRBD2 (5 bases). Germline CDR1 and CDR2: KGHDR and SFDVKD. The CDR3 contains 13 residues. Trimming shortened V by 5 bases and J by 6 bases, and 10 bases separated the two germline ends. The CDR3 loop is CATSGRDGNEQFF. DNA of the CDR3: TGTGCCACCAGTGGCCGGGATGGCAATGAGCAGTTCTTC.

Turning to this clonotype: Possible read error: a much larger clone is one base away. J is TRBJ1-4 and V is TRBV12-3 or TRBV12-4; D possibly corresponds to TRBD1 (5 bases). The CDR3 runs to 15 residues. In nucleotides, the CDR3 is TGTGCCAGCAGTGGGTACCAGGGTGAGGCTGAAAAACTGATTTTT. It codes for CASSGYQGEAEKLIF.

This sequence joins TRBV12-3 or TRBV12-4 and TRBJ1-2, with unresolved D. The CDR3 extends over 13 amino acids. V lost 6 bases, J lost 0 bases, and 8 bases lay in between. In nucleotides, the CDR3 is TGTGCCAGCAGACTAGGAGCTAACTATGGCTACACCTTC. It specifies CASRLGANYGYTF.

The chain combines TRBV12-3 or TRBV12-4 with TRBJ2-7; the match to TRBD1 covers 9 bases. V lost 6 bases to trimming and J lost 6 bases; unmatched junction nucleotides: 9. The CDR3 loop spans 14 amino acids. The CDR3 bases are TGTGCCAGCAGAACAGGACAGGGGATCGGCGAGCAGTACTTC. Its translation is CASRTGQGIGEQYF.

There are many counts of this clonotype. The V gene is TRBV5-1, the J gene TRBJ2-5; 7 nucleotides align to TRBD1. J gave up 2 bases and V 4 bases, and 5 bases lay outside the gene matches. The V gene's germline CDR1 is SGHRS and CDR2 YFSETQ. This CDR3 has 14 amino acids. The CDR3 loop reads CASSRTGQQETQYF. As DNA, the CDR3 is TGCGCCAGCAGCCGAACGGGACAGCAAGAGACCCAGTACTTC.

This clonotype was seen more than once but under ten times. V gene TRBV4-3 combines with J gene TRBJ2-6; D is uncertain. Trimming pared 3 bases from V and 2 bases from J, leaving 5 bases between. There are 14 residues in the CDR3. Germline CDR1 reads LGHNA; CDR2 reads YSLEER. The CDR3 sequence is CASSQVTGANVLTF. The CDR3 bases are TGCGCCAGCAGCCAGGTAACTGGGGCCAACGTCCTGACTTTC.

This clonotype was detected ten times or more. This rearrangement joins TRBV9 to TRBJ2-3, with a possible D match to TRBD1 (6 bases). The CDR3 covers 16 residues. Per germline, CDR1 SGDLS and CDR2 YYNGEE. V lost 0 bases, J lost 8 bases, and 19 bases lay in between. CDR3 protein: CASSVESGRGRGTQYF. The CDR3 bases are TGTGCCAGCAGCGTAGAATCGGGCAGGGGTAGGGGTACGCAGTATTTT.

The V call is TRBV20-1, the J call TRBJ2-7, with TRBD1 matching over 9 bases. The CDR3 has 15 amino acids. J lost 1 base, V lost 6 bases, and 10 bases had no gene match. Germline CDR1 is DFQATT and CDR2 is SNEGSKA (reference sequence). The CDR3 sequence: CSAVPHRGLSYEQYF. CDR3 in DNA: TGCAGTGCCGTACCCCACAGGGGGCTATCCTACGAGCAGTACTTC.

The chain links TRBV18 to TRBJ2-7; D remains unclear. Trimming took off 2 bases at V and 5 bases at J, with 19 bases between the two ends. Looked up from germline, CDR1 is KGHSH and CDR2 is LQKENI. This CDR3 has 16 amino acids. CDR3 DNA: TGTGCCAGCTCACCAGTCGAAGCCCTCCTAACCCACGAGCAGTACTTC. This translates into CASSPVEALLTHEQYF. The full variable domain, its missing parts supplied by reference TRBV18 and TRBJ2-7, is NAGVMQNPRHLVRRRGQEARLRCSPMKGHSHVYWYRQLPEEGLKFMVYLQKENIIDESGMPKERFSAEFPKEGPSILRIQQVVRGDSAAYFCASSPVEALLTHEQYFGPGTRLTVT.

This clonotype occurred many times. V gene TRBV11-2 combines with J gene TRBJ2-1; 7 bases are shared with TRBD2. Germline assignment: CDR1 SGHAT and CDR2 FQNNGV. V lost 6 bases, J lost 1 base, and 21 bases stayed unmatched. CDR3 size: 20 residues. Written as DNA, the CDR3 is TGTGCCAGCAGGGGGTTTAACCGGCCTGACGCGGGGGAATCCTACAATGAGCAGTTCTTC. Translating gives CASRGFNRPDAGESYNEQFF.

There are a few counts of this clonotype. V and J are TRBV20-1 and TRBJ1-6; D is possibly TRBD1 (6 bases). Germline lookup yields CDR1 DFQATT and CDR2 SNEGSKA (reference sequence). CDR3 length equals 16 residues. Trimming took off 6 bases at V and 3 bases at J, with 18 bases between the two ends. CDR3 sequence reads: CSALPTGRGYNSPLHF. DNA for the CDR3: TGCAGTGCCCTTCCAACAGGGAGGGGCTATAATTCACCCCTCCACTTT.

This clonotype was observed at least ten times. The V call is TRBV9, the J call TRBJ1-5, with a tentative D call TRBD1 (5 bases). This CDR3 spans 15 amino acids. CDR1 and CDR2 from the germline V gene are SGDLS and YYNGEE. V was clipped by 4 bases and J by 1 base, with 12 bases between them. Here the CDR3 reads CASSFRDGSNQPQHF. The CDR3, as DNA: TGTGCCAGCAGCTTCCGGGACGGGAGCAATCAGCCCCAGCATTTT. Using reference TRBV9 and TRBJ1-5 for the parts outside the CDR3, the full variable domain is DSGVTQTPKHLITATGQRVTLRCSPRSGDLSVYWYQQSLDQGLQFLIQYYNGEERAKGNILERFSAQQFPDLHSELNLSSLELGDSALYFCASSFRDGSNQPQHFGDGTRLSIL.

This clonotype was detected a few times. CDR3 amino acids: CASSPTSRTGYMNEQFF. The DNA of the CDR3 is TGTGCCAGCAGCCCAACCAGTCGGACAGGGTACATGAATGAGCAGTTCTTC. This rearrangement joins TRBV11-1 to TRBJ2-1; TRBD1 agrees at 8 bases. The CDR3 sequence is 17 residues long. The V gene's germline CDR1 is SGHAT and CDR2 FQDESV (reference sequence). The trim removed 5 bases at V and 7 bases at J, leaving 16 bases unmatched.

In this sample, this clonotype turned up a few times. CDR3 DNA: TGTGCCAGCAGCTTAGTCGGGGGGACTAGCGGTTACGAGCAGTACTTC. This gives the protein CASSLVGGTSGYEQYF. This rearrangement joins TRBV11-2 to TRBJ2-7; 11 bases fit TRBD2. V dropped 1 base and J dropped 4; count of bases not matched to a gene: 6. CDR3 size: 16 residues. The germline V gene has CDR1 SGHAT and CDR2 FQNNGV.

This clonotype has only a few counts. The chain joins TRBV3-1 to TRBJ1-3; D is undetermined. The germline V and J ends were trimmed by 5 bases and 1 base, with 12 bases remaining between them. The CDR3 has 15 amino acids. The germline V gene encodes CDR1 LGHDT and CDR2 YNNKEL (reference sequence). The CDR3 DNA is TGTGCCAGCAGCGGCCATATGAAATCTGGAAACACCATATATTTT. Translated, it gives CASSGHMKSGNTIYF.

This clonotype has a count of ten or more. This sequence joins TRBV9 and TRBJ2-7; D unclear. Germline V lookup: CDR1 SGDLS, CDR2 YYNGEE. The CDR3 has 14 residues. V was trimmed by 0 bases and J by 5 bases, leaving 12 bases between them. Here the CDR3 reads CASSVVPGTHEQYF. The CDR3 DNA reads TGTGCCAGCAGCGTAGTGCCGGGTACCCACGAGCAGTACTTC. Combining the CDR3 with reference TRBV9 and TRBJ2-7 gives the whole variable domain DSGVTQTPKHLITATGQRVTLRCSPRSGDLSVYWYQQSLDQGLQFLIQYYNGEERAKGNILERFSAQQFPDLHSELNLSSLELGDSALYFCASSVVPGTHEQYFGPGTRLTVT.

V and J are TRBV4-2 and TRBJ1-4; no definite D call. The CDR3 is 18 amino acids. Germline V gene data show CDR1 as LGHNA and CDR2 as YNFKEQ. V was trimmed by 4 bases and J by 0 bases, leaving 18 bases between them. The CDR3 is CASSPVGSDYATNEKLFF. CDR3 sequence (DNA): TGTGCCAGCAGCCCAGTTGGAAGCGACTATGCAACTAATGAAAAACTGTTTTTT.

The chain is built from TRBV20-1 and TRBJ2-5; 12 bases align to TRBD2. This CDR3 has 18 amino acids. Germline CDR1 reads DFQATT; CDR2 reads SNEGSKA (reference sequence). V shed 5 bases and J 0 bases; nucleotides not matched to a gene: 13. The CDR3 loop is CSAGLGSSGGAYQETQYF. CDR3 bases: TGCAGTGCTGGCCTAGGCTCTAGCGGGGGGGCGTACCAAGAGACCCAGTACTTC.

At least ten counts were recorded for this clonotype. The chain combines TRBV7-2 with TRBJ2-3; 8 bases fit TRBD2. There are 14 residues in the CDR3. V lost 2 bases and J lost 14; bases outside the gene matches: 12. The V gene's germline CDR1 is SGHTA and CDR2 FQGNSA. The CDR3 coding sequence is TGTGCCAGCAGCTTAAAAACACGGGGACTAGTGAGGTATTTT. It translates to CASSLKTRGLVRYF.

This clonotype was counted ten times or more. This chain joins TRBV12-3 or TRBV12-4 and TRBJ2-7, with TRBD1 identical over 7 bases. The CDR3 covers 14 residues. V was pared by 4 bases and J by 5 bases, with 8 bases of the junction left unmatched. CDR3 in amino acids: CASSSTGILHEQYF. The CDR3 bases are TGTGCCAGCAGTTCGACAGGGATCTTGCACGAGCAGTACTTC.

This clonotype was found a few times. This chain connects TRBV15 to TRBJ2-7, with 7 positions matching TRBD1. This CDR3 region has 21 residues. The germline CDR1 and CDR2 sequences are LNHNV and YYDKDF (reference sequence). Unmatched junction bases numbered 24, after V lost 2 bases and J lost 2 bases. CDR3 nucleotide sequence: TGTGCCACCAGCAGATCTCACGGGAAGGACAGGTGGATCTTACAAGCCTACGAGCAGTACTTC. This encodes CATSRSHGKDRWILQAYEQYF.

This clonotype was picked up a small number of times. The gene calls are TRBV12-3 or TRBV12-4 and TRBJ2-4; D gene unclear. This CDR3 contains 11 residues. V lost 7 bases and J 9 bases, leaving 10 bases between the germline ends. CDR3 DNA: TGTGCCAGCACCTTCGGTAGCATTCAGTACTTC. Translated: CASTFGSIQYF.